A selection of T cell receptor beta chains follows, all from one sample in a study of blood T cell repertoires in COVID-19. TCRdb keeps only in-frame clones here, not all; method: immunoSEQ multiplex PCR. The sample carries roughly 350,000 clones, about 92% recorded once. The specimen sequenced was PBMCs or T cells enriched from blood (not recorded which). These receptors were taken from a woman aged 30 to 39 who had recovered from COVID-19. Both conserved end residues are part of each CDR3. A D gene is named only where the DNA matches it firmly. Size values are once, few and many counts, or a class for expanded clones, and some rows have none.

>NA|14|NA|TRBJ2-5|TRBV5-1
CASSLEGGKETQYF
TGCGCCAGCAGCCTGGAGGGGGGGAAAGAGACCCAGTACTTC
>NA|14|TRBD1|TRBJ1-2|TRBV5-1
CASSPGQGGYGYTF
TGCGCCAGCAGCCCGGGACAGGGGGGCTATGGCTACACCTTC
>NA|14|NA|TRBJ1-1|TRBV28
CASSSPVVNTEAFF
TGTGCCAGCAGTTCGCCGGTTGTGAACACTGAAGCTTTCTTT
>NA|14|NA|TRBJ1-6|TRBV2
CASRLPMDNSPLHF
TGTGCCAGCAGGCTCCCTATGGATAATTCACCCCTCCACTTT
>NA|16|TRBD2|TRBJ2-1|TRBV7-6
CASSLGSGTSYNEQFF
TGTGCCAGCAGCTTAGGCTCCGGGACTAGCTACAATGAGCAGTTCTTC
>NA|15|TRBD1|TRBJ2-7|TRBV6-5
CASSYSPGQGSEQYF
TGTGCCAGCAGTTACTCACCGGGACAGGGCAGCGAGCAGTACTTC
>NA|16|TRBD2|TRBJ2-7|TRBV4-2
CASSQESSGSIYEQYF
TGTGCCAGCAGCCAAGAATCGAGCGGGAGCATCTACGAGCAGTACTTC
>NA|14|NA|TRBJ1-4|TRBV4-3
CASSQDQGNEKLFF
TGCGCCAGCAGCCAAGATCAGGGGAATGAAAAACTGTTTTTT
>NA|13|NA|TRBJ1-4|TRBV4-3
CASSQHSREKLFF
TGCGCCAGCAGCCAGCACTCCCGAGAAAAACTGTTTTTT
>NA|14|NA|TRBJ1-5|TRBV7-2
CASSLGTSNQPQHF
TGTGCCAGCAGCCTGGGGACTTCCAATCAGCCCCAGCATTTT
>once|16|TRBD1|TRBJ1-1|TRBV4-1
CASSQYPTGGNTEAFF
TGCGCCAGCAGCCAGTACCCTACAGGGGGGAACACTGAAGCTTTCTTT
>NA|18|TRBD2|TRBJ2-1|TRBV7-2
CASSLYVTSGSAYNEQFF
TGTGCCAGCAGCTTGTATGTGACTAGCGGGAGTGCCTACAATGAGCAGTTCTTC
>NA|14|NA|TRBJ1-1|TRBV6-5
CASSYGAANTEAFF
TGTGCCAGCAGTTACGGGGCAGCGAACACTGAAGCTTTCTTT
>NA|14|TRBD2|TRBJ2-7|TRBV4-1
CASSQSGGASEQYF
TGCGCCAGCAGCCAAAGCGGGGGGGCGAGTGAGCAGTACTTC
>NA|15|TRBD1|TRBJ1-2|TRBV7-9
CASSIHTGTGYGYTF
TGTGCCAGCAGCATCCATACCGGGACAGGGTATGGCTACACCTTC
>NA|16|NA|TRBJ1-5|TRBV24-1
CATSDLRGNSNQPQHF
TGTGCCACCAGTGATTTGCGGGGGAACTCGAATCAGCCCCAGCATTTT
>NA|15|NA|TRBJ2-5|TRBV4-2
CASSQEGGRGETQYF
TGTGCCAGCAGCCAAGAGGGGGGGCGAGGGGAGACCCAGTACTTC
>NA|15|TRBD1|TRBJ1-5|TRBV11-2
CASSPGQGGNQPQHF
TGTGCCAGCAGCCCCGGACAGGGAGGCAATCAGCCCCAGCATTTT
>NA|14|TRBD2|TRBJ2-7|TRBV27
CASRPGGAFYEQYF
TGTGCCAGCAGGCCGGGGGGAGCCTTTTACGAGCAGTACTTC
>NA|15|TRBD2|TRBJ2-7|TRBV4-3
CASSQTAGALREQYF
TGCGCCAGCAGCCAAACTGCGGGAGCTCTAAGGGAGCAGTACTTC
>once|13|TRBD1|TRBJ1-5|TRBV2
CASSGTGIQPQHF
TGTGCCAGCAGCGGGACAGGGATTCAGCCCCAGCATTTT
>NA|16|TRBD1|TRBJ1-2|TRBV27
CASSQSGTGGFYGYTF
TGTGCCAGCAGCCAATCCGGGACAGGGGGGTTCTATGGCTACACCTTC
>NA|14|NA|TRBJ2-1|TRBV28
CASSLRVTFGEQFF
TGTGCCAGCAGTCTGCGGGTAACATTTGGTGAGCAGTTCTTC
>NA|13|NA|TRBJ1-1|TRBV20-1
CSASTIGNTEAFF
TGCAGTGCTAGTACCATCGGGAACACTGAAGCTTTCTTT
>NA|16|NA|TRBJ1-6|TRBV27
CASSFTRQVYNSPLHF
TGTGCCAGCAGTTTCACTCGACAGGTCTATAATTCACCCCTCCACTTT
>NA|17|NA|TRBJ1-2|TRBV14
CASSLAGRGRANYGYTF
TGTGCCAGCAGCCTCGCGGGACGGGGAAGAGCTAACTATGGCTACACCTTC
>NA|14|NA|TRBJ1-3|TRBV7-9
CASSSGHSGNTIYF
TGTGCCAGCAGCTCCGGACATTCTGGAAACACCATATATTTT
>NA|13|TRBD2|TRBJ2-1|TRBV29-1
CSVGLAGADPKFF
TGCAGCGTTGGTCTAGCGGGAGCCGATCCTAAGTTCTTC
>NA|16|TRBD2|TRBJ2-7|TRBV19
CASSRQAVAGLYEQYF
TGTGCCAGTAGTAGACAGGCGGTAGCGGGACTGTACGAGCAGTACTTC
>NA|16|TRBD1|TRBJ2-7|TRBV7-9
CASSPTDTGGRYEQYF
TGTGCCAGCAGCCCTACTGACACAGGGGGCAGGTACGAGCAGTACTTC
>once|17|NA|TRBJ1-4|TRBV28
CASSFRQPYKDNEKLFF
TGTGCCAGCAGTTTCCGCCAACCATACAAAGATAATGAAAAACTGTTTTTT
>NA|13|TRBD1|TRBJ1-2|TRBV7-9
CASDRVGDYGYTF
TGTGCCAGCGACAGGGTCGGGGACTATGGCTACACCTTC
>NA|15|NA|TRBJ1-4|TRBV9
CASSPEGRANEKLFF
TGTGCCAGCAGCCCCGAGGGGAGGGCTAATGAAAAACTGTTTTTT
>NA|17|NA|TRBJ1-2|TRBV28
CASSGLGGASADYGYTF
TGTGCCAGCAGTGGCCTGGGTGGGGCGTCGGCAGATTATGGCTACACCTTC
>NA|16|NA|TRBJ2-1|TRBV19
CASTTATGKSYNEQFF
TGTGCCAGTACCACTGCAACGGGGAAGTCCTACAATGAGCAGTTCTTC
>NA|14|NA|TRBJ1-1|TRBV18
CASSPGGWDTEAFF
TGTGCCAGCTCACCAGGAGGCTGGGACACTGAAGCTTTCTTT
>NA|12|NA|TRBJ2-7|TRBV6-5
CASSRSSYEQYF
TGTGCCAGCAGCCGGAGCTCCTACGAGCAGTACTTC
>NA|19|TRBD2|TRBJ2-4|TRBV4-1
CASSELTSGGAKAKNIQYF
TGCGCCAGCAGCGAATTGACTAGCGGGGGGGCGAAAGCCAAAAACATTCAGTACTTC
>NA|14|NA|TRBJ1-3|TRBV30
CAWSVGGSGNTIYF
TGTGCCTGGAGTGTCGGGGGGTCTGGAAACACCATATATTTT
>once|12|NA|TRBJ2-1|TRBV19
CASSIGAGPWFF
TGTGCCAGTAGTATAGGTGCGGGCCCGTGGTTCTTC
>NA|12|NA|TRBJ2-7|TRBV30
CAWSVRGHEQYF
TGTGCCTGGAGTGTACGAGGGCACGAGCAGTACTTC
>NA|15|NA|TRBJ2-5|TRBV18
CASSPEVNSQETQYF
TGTGCCAGCTCACCAGAAGTCAACAGTCAAGAGACCCAGTACTTC
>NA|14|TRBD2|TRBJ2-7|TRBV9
CASSVVTSGGEQYF
TGTGCCAGCAGCGTCGTTACTAGCGGGGGCGAGCAGTACTTC
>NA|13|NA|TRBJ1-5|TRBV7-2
CASSLAGSQPQHF
TGTGCCAGCAGCTTAGCAGGGAGTCAGCCCCAGCATTTT
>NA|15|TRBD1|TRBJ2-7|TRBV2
CASRTGTGESYEQYF
TGTGCCAGCAGAACCGGGACAGGGGAGTCCTACGAGCAGTACTTC
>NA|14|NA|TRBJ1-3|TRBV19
CASSTPGGGNTIYF
TGTGCCAGTAGTACCCCGGGAGGGGGAAACACCATATATTTT
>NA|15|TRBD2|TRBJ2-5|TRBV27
CASSFSGGDQETQYF
TGTGCCAGCAGTTTTAGCGGGGGCGACCAAGAGACCCAGTACTTC
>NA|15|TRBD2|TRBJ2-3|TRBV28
CASSLLAGGTGTQYF
TGTGCCAGCAGCCTACTAGCGGGGGGAACCGGTACGCAGTATTTT
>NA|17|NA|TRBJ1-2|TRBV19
CASRYGRRQGTNYGYTF
TGTGCCAGTAGATATGGTCGTCGGCAGGGGACTAACTATGGCTACACCTTC
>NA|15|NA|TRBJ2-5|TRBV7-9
CASTRGFLPRETQYF
TGTGCCAGCACTCGGGGGTTCCTCCCACGGGAGACCCAGTACTTC
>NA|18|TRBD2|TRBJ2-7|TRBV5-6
CASSLDRLAGGNSYEQYF
TGTGCCAGCAGCTTGGACAGACTAGCGGGAGGGAATTCCTACGAGCAGTACTTC
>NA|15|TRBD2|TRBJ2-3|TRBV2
CASSDGLAGVDTQYF
TGTGCCAGCAGTGATGGACTAGCGGGAGTAGATACGCAGTATTTT
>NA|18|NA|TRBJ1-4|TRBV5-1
CASRDYWGRAYGNEKLFF
TGCGCCAGCAGAGACTATTGGGGGAGGGCGTACGGTAATGAAAAACTGTTTTTT
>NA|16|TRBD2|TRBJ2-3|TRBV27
CASSRLAGGEADTQYF
TGTGCCAGCAGTAGACTAGCGGGAGGAGAGGCAGATACGCAGTATTTT
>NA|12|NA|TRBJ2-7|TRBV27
CASRGGTYEQYF
TGTGCCAGCAGGGGAGGAACCTACGAGCAGTACTTC